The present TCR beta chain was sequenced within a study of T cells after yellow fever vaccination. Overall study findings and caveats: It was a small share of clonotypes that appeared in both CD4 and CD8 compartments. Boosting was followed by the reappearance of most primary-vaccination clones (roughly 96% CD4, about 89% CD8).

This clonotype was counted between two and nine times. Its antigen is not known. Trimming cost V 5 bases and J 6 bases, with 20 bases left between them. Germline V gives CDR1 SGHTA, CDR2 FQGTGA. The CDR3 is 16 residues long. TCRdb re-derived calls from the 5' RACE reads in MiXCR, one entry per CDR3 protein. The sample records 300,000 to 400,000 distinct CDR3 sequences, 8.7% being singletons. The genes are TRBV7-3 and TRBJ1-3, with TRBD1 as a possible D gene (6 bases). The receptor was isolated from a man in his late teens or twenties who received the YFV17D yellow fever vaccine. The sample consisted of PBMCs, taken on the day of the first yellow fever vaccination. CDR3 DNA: TGTGCCAGCAGCCCGGGGCGGAGGACAGTTCAAAACACCATATATTTT. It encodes CASSPGRRTVQNTIYF.